This T cell receptor (beta chain) was retrieved from a study of Ad26.COV2.S vaccination and SARS-CoV-2 variants. Using immunoSEQ multiplex PCR, the repertoire was profiled, and TCRdb retains in-frame clones only, with some absent. The top ten clones hold 1.9% of a sample with about 410,000 clones, about 89% of them seen once. The CDR3 spans 14 residues. CDR1 is MNHEY, CDR2 SVGAGI, per germline. V was clipped by 6 bases and J by 5 bases; unmatched bases: 9. The treatment: some 20 received Ad26.COV2.S at low or high dose, single or two shots; 5 received placebo; per-sample allocation not given. After the first vaccine or placebo injection, samples were drawn on day 63.

The sequencing here drew on peripheral blood, taken in a trial of Ad26.COV2.S vaccine versus placebo. The sequence was obtained from a person aged 18-65 years who received the Ad26.COV2.S COVID-19 vaccine or a placebo. The rearrangement joins TRBV6-5 to TRBJ2-5; 7 nucleotides line up with TRBD1. CDR3 sequence: CASRDYRGQETQYF. CDR3 in DNA: TGTGCCAGCAGAGACTACAGGGGCCAGGAGACCCAGTACTTC.